The 21 T cell receptor beta chains below come from one sample, sequenced in a study of T-cell reconstitution after alpha-beta-depleted transplantation in children. Unique molecular identifiers tagged the TCRbeta library. TCRdb fed the PCR reads into MiXCR, producing one record per CDR3 protein. The sample carries hundreds of thousands of distinct CDR3 sequences, under 15% recorded once. The material was PBMCs, obtained before TCRalphabeta/CD19-depleted stem cell transplant. These receptors were collected from a girl aged 2-10 years with congenital amegakaryocytic thrombocytopenia, due to receive a stem cell transplant.

This clonotype appeared a few times. The J gene is TRBJ1-4, the V gene TRBV12-3 or TRBV12-4; weak D call: TRBD1 (5 bases). The CDR3 consists of 14 residues. V dropped 1 base and J dropped 7 bases, with 10 bases sitting between them. The CDR3 sequence is CASSLEGWGEKLFF. The CDR3 DNA reads TGTGCCAGCAGTTTAGAGGGGTGGGGTGAAAAACTGTTTTTT.

This clonotype occurred many times. The rearrangement links TRBV6-1 to TRBJ1-1; D is unclear. CDR1 is MNHNS and CDR2 is SASEGT in the germline V gene. The CDR3 has 13 residues. V was shortened by 7 bases and J by 0 bases, with 9 bases between the two germline ends. Here the CDR3 DNA reads TGTGCCAGCATCGAGTCGTTGAACACTGAAGCTTTCTTT. Residues: CASIESLNTEAFF.

This clonotype was recorded a few times. The chain is built from TRBV12-3 or TRBV12-4 and TRBJ2-1; 7 bases fit TRBD2. The V segment lost 9 bases and the J segment 7 bases; nucleotides outside the gene matches: 3. This CDR3 comprises 11 residues. The CDR3 nucleotides read TGTGCCAGTATCGGGAGGAATGAGCAGTTCTTC. This translates into CASIGRNEQFF.

This clonotype was seen many times. The genes are TRBV7-9 and TRBJ2-1; 10 bases match TRBD2. Trimming cost V 5 bases and J 1 base; bases outside gene matches: 5. Germline CDR1 is SEHNR and CDR2 is FQNEAQ (reference sequence). The CDR3 sequence is 16 residues long. Here the CDR3 reads CASSPIAGGSYNEQFF. The CDR3 DNA is TGTGCCAGCAGCCCTATAGCGGGAGGATCCTACAATGAGCAGTTCTTC.

The chain joins TRBV24-1 to TRBJ2-1, with 11 bases identical to TRBD2. In germline, CDR1 is KGHDR, CDR2 SFDVKD. J lost 9 bases, V lost 4 bases, and 10 bases had no gene match. CDR3 length: 16 residues. The CDR3 region is CATSDQTSGISIEQFF. Written as DNA, the CDR3 is TGTGCCACCAGTGACCAGACTAGCGGGATAAGTATTGAGCAGTTCTTC.

This clonotype has a count of ten or more. The chain uses TRBV12-3 or TRBV12-4 and TRBJ2-7; 7 nucleotides align to TRBD2. Unmatched junction bases numbered 9, after V lost 4 bases and J lost 3 bases. CDR3 size: 15 residues. The CDR3 nucleotides are TGTGCCAGCAGTTCGCAGACTAGCTTACTCTACGAGCAGTACTTC. This codes for CASSSQTSLLYEQYF.

At least ten counts were recorded for this clonotype. The chain combines TRBV6-1 with TRBJ2-1, with D tentatively TRBD2 (6 bases). V shed 6 bases and J shed 3 bases, with 15 bases lying between them. CDR3 size: 15 residues. Per the germline V gene, CDR1 is MNHNS and CDR2 is SASEGT. The CDR3, as DNA: TGTGCCAGCAGCCCGCTCTGGCGGGACTACAATGAGCAGTTCTTC. Its protein product is CASSPLWRDYNEQFF.

In regard to this clonotype: Since no conserved phenylalanine or tryptophan closes the CDR3, a read error is the likely cause. The chain carries TRBV20-1 and TRBJ2-5; D might be TRBD1 or TRBD2, each matching 5 bases. V was pared by 3 bases and J by 5 bases, with 13 bases between. Germline CDR1 DFQATT, CDR2 SNEGSKA (reference sequence). This CDR3 region has 13 residues. CDR3 amino acids: CSASTGAGETQYI. The CDR3 DNA is TGCAGTGCTAGTACCGGGGCTGGCGAGACCCAGTACATC.

The V gene is TRBV9, the J gene TRBJ1-3; TRBD1 aligns across 9 bases. With V trimmed by 4 bases and J by 2 bases, 7 bases remained unmatched. The CDR3 has 16 residues. Germline V gives CDR1 SGDLS, CDR2 YYNGEE. The CDR3 reads CASSFSGTGTGNTIYF. The CDR3 nucleotides read TGTGCCAGCAGCTTCTCCGGGACAGGGACTGGAAACACCATATATTTT.

The genes are TRBV30 and TRBJ2-1; weak D call: TRBD1 (5 bases). Trimming pared 2 bases from V and 3 bases from J, leaving 23 bases between. Germline V lookup: CDR1 GTSNPN, CDR2 SVGIG (reference sequence). The CDR3 is 18 amino acids. This chain's CDR3 is CAWSLPVGLDTFYNEQFF. As DNA, the CDR3 is TGTGCCTGGAGTCTTCCGGTTGGCCTGGACACTTTCTACAATGAGCAGTTCTTC. The full variable domain, completed using reference TRBV30 and TRBJ2-1, is SQTIHQWPATLVQPVGSPLSLECTVEGTSNPNLYWYRQAAGRGLQLLFYSVGIGQISSEVPQNLSASRPQDRQFILSSKKLLLSDSGFYLCAWSLPVGLDTFYNEQFFGPGTRLTVL.

This clonotype was seen a few times. V gene TRBV27 combines with J gene TRBJ2-7; D is uncertain. V was shortened by 0 bases and J by 2 bases, with 17 bases between the two germline ends. CDR1 and CDR2 from the germline V gene are MNHEY and SMNVEV (reference sequence). This CDR3 contains 17 residues. The CDR3 nucleotides read TGTGCCAGCAGTTTATCGATAGGCGTAGACGCCCCCTACGAGCAGTACTTC. Protein product: CASSLSIGVDAPYEQYF.

The gene calls are TRBV21-1 and TRBJ2-7; the table's TRBD1 call for D was not verified on the DNA. TRBV21-1 is recorded as a pseudogene. This CDR3 comprises 18 residues. The CDR3 DNA reads as TGTGCCAGCAGCAATCGACCGCCCAATTTTACCGTTAACTACGAGCAGTACTTC. The encoded protein is CASSNRPPNFTVNYEQYF.

The chain uses TRBV10-2 and TRBJ2-3; 7 bases line up with TRBD2. The CDR3 length is 14 residues. Losses at the gene ends were 7 bases for V and 1 base for J; bases not matched to a gene: 5. Germline CDR1 reads WSHSY; CDR2 reads SAAADI. The CDR3 sequence: CASMGLAGTDTQYF. In DNA, the CDR3 is TGCGCCAGCATGGGGCTAGCGGGCACAGATACGCAGTATTTT.

The chain combines TRBV5-1 with TRBJ2-7; D possibly corresponds to TRBD1 (6 bases). The length of the CDR3 is 14 residues. Germline assignment: CDR1 SGHRS and CDR2 YFSETQ. The germline V and J ends were trimmed by 4 bases and 3 bases, with 14 bases remaining between them. This CDR3 is CASSADSRDYEQYF. The CDR3 bases are TGCGCCAGCAGCGCGGACAGCCGGGACTACGAGCAGTACTTC.

The chain carries TRBV20-1 and TRBJ1-5; unclear D gene. The germline CDR1 and CDR2 sequences are DFQATT and SNEGSKA (reference sequence). Trimming cost V 4 bases and J 7 bases, with 11 bases left between them. The CDR3 spans 12 residues. Written as DNA, the CDR3 is TGCAGTGCTACCCCCGGGCAACAGCCCCAGCATTTT. Its translation is CSATPGQQPQHF.

This clonotype occurred many times. This chain links TRBV4-1 with TRBJ1-5; D not resolved. The CDR3 runs to 17 residues. Germline V gene sequence: CDR1 MGHRA, CDR2 YSYEKL. The V and J ends lost 1 base and 7 bases respectively, with 20 bases between them. This CDR3 reads CASSQALRKGGDQPQHF. CDR3 DNA sequence: TGCGCCAGCAGCCAAGCCCTACGCAAGGGTGGCGACCAGCCCCAGCATTTT.

CDR3 amino acids: CASTPPPWYQETQYF. CDR3 DNA sequence: TGTGCCAGCACTCCCCCCCCTTGGTACCAAGAGACCCAGTACTTC. The chain is built from TRBV21-1 and TRBJ2-5; the table's TRBD1 call for D was not verified on the DNA. TRBV21-1 is a pseudogene segment. The CDR3 runs 15 residues.

This clonotype was observed at least ten times. The V call is TRBV11-2, the J call TRBJ2-1; D ambiguous. CDR3 size: 16 residues. Germline CDR1 SGHAT, CDR2 FQNNGV. V shed 1 base and J shed 0 bases, with 10 bases lying between them. CDR3 sequence: CASSLAGRLSYNEQFF. CDR3 bases: TGTGCCAGCAGCTTAGCCGGGCGACTCTCCTACAATGAGCAGTTCTTC.

This clonotype has at least ten counts. The chain has TRBV20-1 and TRBJ2-7; 7 bases are shared with TRBD2. This CDR3 comprises 14 residues. V was pared by 3 bases and J by 2 bases, with 7 bases of the junction left unmatched. Looked up from germline, CDR1 is DFQATT and CDR2 is SNEGSKA (reference sequence). The CDR3 here is CSARPSGTPYEQYF. CDR3 coding DNA: TGCAGTGCTAGGCCTAGCGGAACGCCCTACGAGCAGTACTTC.

This clonotype has a count of ten or more. The V call is TRBV20-1, the J call TRBJ2-1; D is unclear. CDR3 size: 13 residues. Germline V gene data show CDR1 as DFQATT and CDR2 as SNEGSKA (reference sequence). With 0 bases removed from V and 6 bases from J, the gap between germline ends came to 9 bases. CDR3 in amino acids: CSAREELPNEQFF. The CDR3 DNA reads as TGCAGTGCTAGAGAGGAGCTCCCCAATGAGCAGTTCTTC.

This clonotype has ten or more counts. This chain links TRBV5-1 with TRBJ2-1; 9 bases agree with TRBD2. The CDR3 extends over 14 amino acids. Looked up from germline, CDR1 is SGHRS and CDR2 is YFSETQ. With V trimmed by 0 bases and J by 7 bases, 2 bases remained unmatched. The DNA for the CDR3 is TGCGCCAGCAGCTTGGATAGCGGGAGTAATGAGCAGTTCTTC. This gives the protein CASSLDSGSNEQFF.